Shown below are 18 T cell receptor beta chains from a single sample sequenced in a study of blood T cell repertoires in COVID-19. Profiling relied on immunoSEQ multiplex PCR, and the TCRdb table lists in-frame clones only, not all of them. The sample holds around 130,000 clones, 60% to 80% seen once. The sample was peripheral blood. The receptors were sampled from a human donor in a cohort sampled during active COVID-19.

The rearrangement links TRBV13 to TRBJ2-7; tentatively, D is TRBD2 (6 bases). Germline assignment: CDR1 PRHDT and CDR2 FYEKMQ (reference sequence). V dropped 5 bases and J dropped 0 bases, with 14 bases sitting between them. This CDR3 has 15 amino acids. In nucleotides, the CDR3 is TGTGCCAGCAGCCTGAGCGGGTATAGCTCCTACGAGCAGTACTTC. It is translated as CASSLSGYSSYEQYF.

The gene calls are TRBV7-9 and TRBJ1-2, with D maybe TRBD1 (6 bases). CDR1 and CDR2 (germline): SEHNR, FQNEAQ (reference sequence). This CDR3 is 15 amino acids long. V lost 6 bases and J lost 0, with 14 bases in between. CDR3 in amino acids: CASSPQGSSNYGYTF. In DNA form, the CDR3 reads TGTGCCAGCAGTCCGCAGGGGTCCTCTAACTATGGCTACACCTTC. Together with reference TRBV7-9 and TRBJ1-2, the CDR3 gives the full variable domain: DTGVSQNPRHKITKRGQNVTFRCDPISEHNRLYWYRQTLGQGPEFLTYFQNEAQLEKSRLLSDRFSAERPKGSFSTLEIQRTEQGDSAMYLCASSPQGSSNYGYTFGSGTRLTVV.

V usage is TRBV6-5 and J usage is TRBJ1-4; D perhaps matches TRBD1 (5 bases). Trimming took off 9 bases at V and 2 bases at J, with 13 bases between the two ends. This CDR3 is built from 14 residues. Germline loops: CDR1 MNHEY, CDR2 SVGAGI. CDR3 bases: TGTGCCAGTGCGCAGGGTTGGACTAATGAAAAACTGTTTTTT. This sequence encodes CASAQGWTNEKLFF.

This clone was seen a single time. The CDR3 here is CASSHTSELYEQYF. CDR3 nucleotide sequence: TGTGCCAGCAGCCATACTTCCGAGCTCTACGAGCAGTACTTC. This chain connects TRBV13 to TRBJ2-7; the D is unclear. With 5 bases removed from V and 3 bases from J, the gap between germline ends came to 14 bases. The CDR3 contains 14 residues. Germline loops: CDR1 PRHDT, CDR2 FYEKMQ (reference sequence).

V and J are TRBV19 and TRBJ1-2, with D possibly being TRBD1 (5 bases). CDR1 LNHDA and CDR2 SQIVND come from the germline V gene (reference sequence). Trimming shortened V by 6 bases and J by 5 bases, and 13 bases separated the two germline ends. This CDR3 spans 13 amino acids. The CDR3 loop reads CASSPRAEYGYTF. CDR3 DNA sequence: TGTGCCAGTAGCCCCAGGGCCGAGTATGGCTACACCTTC.

Concerning this clone itself: Other DNA variants within this sample encode the same CDR3. The rearrangement uses TRBV4-1 and TRBJ2-7; no definite D call. V was cut by 1 base and J by 6 bases, with 7 bases left in between. Germline CDR1 is MGHRA and CDR2 is YSYEKL. This CDR3 contains 12 residues. The CDR3 here is CASSQVGGEQYF. CDR3 sequence (DNA): TGCGCCAGCAGCCAAGTCGGCGGCGAGCAGTACTTC.

This chain uses TRBV3-1 (or the pseudogene TRBV3-2) with TRBJ2-7; possibly TRBD2 for D (5 bases). Germline loops: CDR1 LGHDT, CDR2 YNNKEL (reference sequence). V dropped 1 base and J dropped 3 bases, with 25 bases sitting between them. The CDR3 covers 19 residues. The DNA for the CDR3 is TGTGCCAGCAGCCAAGTCGGAGGACGGGCGAATGGAGTGGGCTACGAGCAGTACTTC. It is translated as CASSQVGGRANGVGYEQYF.

The table lists this clone with a few counts. The chain couples TRBV3-1 (or the pseudogene TRBV3-2) to TRBJ1-4; 8 bases align to TRBD1. The CDR3 totals 15 residues. In germline, CDR1 is LGHDT, CDR2 YNNKEL (reference sequence). The ends lost 3 bases at V and 8 bases at J; junction bases unmatched: 8. This chain's CDR3 is CASSHYDRGEEKLFF. The CDR3 bases are TGTGCCAGCAGCCATTATGACAGGGGCGAGGAAAAACTGTTTTTT.

This clone is a singleton in its sample. V is TRBV2 and J is TRBJ2-7, with 9 bases fitting TRBD1. The CDR3 length is 14 residues. Germline loops: CDR1 SNHLY, CDR2 FYNNEI. Trimming at V came to 8 bases and at J to 4 bases, leaving 9 bases not matched to a gene. The CDR3 DNA is TGTGCCAGCGGGCCGGGACAGGGTTCGTACGAGCAGTACTTC. This translates into CASGPGQGSYEQYF.

V usage is TRBV10-2 and J usage is TRBJ1-2; perhaps TRBD1 as D (5 bases). V was trimmed by 5 bases and J by 4 bases, leaving 11 bases between them. CDR1 is WSHSY, CDR2 SAAADI, per germline. This CDR3 region has 13 residues. The CDR3 nucleotides are TGCGCCAGCAGTCCGGGGGTCGGCTATGGCTACACCTTC. Translation: CASSPGVGYGYTF.

This sequence joins TRBV19 and TRBJ2-2, with D tentatively TRBD2 (5 bases). The CDR3 extends over 17 amino acids. The V and J ends lost 5 bases and 5 bases respectively, with 21 bases between them. Germline CDR1 reads LNHDA; CDR2 reads SQIVND (reference sequence). This CDR3 reads CASSPQDGRERTGELFF. CDR3 bases: TGTGCCAGTAGTCCCCAGGACGGCCGGGAAAGGACCGGGGAGCTGTTTTTT.

The chain combines TRBV2 with TRBJ1-1; TRBD1 might be the D (6 bases). CDR1 and CDR2 from the germline V gene are SNHLY and FYNNEI. This CDR3 contains 17 residues. V was trimmed by 2 bases and J by 2 bases, leaving 18 bases between them. The CDR3: CASSESTTTGINTEAFF. The DNA for the CDR3 is TGTGCCAGCAGTGAATCCACCACTACAGGGATCAACACTGAAGCTTTCTTT. Full variable domain (missing parts from reference TRBV2 and TRBJ1-1): EPEVTQTPSHQVTQMGQEVILRCVPISNHLYFYWYRQILGQKVEFLVSFYNNEISEKSEIFDDQFSVERPDGSNFTLKIRSTKLEDSAMYFCASSESTTTGINTEAFFGQGTRLTVV.

V is TRBV12-3 or TRBV12-4 and J is TRBJ1-1; TRBD1 aligns across 8 bases. This CDR3 has 12 amino acids. Germline trimming cut 8 bases from V and 2 bases from J; bases unmatched to any gene: 1. This chain's CDR3 is CASGQGNTEAFF. CDR3 nucleotide sequence: TGTGCCAGCGGACAGGGAAACACTGAAGCTTTCTTT.

This rearrangement joins TRBV19 to TRBJ2-7, with D maybe TRBD1 (5 bases). Germline CDR1 LNHDA, CDR2 SQIVND (reference sequence). V shed 5 bases and J shed 3 bases, with 8 bases lying between them. This CDR3 comprises 12 residues. The chain's CDR3 is CASSSDSYEQYF. In nucleotides, the CDR3 is TGTGCCAGTAGTTCTGACAGCTACGAGCAGTACTTC. Together with reference TRBV19 and TRBJ2-7, the CDR3 gives the full variable domain: DGGITQSPKYLFRKEGQNVTLSCEQNLNHDAMYWYRQDPGQGLRLIYYSQIVNDFQKGDIAEGYSVSREKKESFPLTVTSAQKNPTAFYLCASSSDSYEQYFGPGTRLTVT.

The J gene is TRBJ1-5, the V gene TRBV6-1; the match to TRBD1 covers 12 bases. The CDR3 runs 17 residues. CDR1 MNHNS and CDR2 SASEGT come from the germline V gene. The V gene end was trimmed by 2 bases and the J gene end by 3 bases; junction bases not matched to a gene: 5. DNA of the CDR3: TGTGCCAGCAGTGAATTGGGGGACAGGGGGCCCAATCAGCCCCAGCATTTT. Translation gives CASSELGDRGPNQPQHF.

This clone has a single count. V is TRBV10-3 and J is TRBJ1-2, with TRBD1 identical over 9 bases. The CDR3 is made up of 15 amino acids. V shed 0 bases, J shed 2 bases, and the junction held 1 base outside the gene matches. Germline V gives CDR1 ENHRY, CDR2 SYGVKD. The DNA of the CDR3 is TGTGCCATCAGTGAGTCACAGGGGGCCAACTATGGCTACACCTTC. Protein: CAISESQGANYGYTF.

This clone was seen more than once but under ten times. CDR3 in amino acids: CASSTGRGRSNQPQHF. CDR3 DNA sequence: TGTGCCAGCAGCACGGGCAGGGGGCGTAGCAATCAGCCCCAGCATTTT. The rearrangement joins TRBV7-9 to TRBJ1-5; 8 positions agree with TRBD1. The ends lost 5 bases at V and 0 bases at J; junction bases unmatched: 6. Germline values: CDR1 SEHNR, CDR2 FQNEAQ (reference sequence). The CDR3 runs to 16 residues.

The CDR3 DNA sequence: TGTGCCAGCAGCCCCCCTGGGACAGGGGGCTACGAGCAGTACTTC. Translation: CASSPPGTGGYEQYF. The chain carries TRBV11-2 and TRBJ2-7, with 11 bases lining up with TRBD1. The length of the CDR3 is 15 residues. V gave up 5 bases and J gave up 3 bases; unmatched junction bases: 6. Per the germline V gene, CDR1 is SGHAT and CDR2 is FQNNGV.